This T cell receptor (beta chain) was identified during a study of T cell repertoires in cytomegalovirus infection. Background on the study: Used in the study were CMV epitopes, some recently identified and HLA-C-restricted, others well-studied and HLA-B-restricted. Public TCR beta signatures were indicative of both CMV infection and a matching HLA type. Overall study results and limits: The ex vivo response was dominated by HLA-C-restricted CMV-specific TCR beta clonotypes.

J gave up 8 bases and V 6 bases, and 6 bases lay outside the gene matches. The V gene's germline CDR1 is MNHEY and CDR2 SMNVEV (reference sequence). CDR3 length equals 12 residues. TCRdb called the reads again in MiXCR, with one record for every CDR3 protein. The sample yields approximately 89,000 distinct CDR3 sequences, about 31% seen once. In its sample, this clonotype was seen many times. Its antigen remains unknown. This chain links TRBV27 with TRBJ1-2; 7 nucleotides match TRBD1. The sequence was obtained from a human donor in good health (CMV status not recorded). Some clones in this sample may be carry-over from other donors' samples. The sample here was CD8+ T cells from cultured PBMCs, taken from culture after CMV antigen stimulation. CDR3 in DNA: TGTGCCAGCAGATATACAGGGGAGGGCTACACCTTC. Protein product: CASRYTGEGYTF.